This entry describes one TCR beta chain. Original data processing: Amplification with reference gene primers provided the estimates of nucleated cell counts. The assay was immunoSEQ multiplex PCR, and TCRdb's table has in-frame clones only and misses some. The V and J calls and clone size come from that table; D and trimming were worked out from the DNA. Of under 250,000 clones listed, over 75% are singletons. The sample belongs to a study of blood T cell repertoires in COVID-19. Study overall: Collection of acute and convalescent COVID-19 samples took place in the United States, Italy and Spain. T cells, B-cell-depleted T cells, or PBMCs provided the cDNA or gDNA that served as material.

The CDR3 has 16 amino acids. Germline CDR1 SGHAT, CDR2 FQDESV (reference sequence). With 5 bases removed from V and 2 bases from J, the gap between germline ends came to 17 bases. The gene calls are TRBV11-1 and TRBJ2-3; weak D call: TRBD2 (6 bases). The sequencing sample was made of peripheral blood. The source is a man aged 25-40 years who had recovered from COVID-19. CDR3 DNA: TGTGCCAGCAGCCTGGGAGTCGCGGGGTACACAGATACGCAGTATTTT. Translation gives CASSLGVAGYTDTQYF.